This is a list of T cell receptor beta chains from one sample in a study of T cell responses to AZD1222 COVID-19 vaccine. Profiling relied on immunoSEQ multiplex PCR, and the TCRdb table lists in-frame clones only, not all of them. The sample lists about 70,000 clones, around nine tenths occurring once. The material sequenced was peripheral blood, taken 28 days after the second dose of the MenACWY control vaccine. The receptor set was obtained from an adult who received the MenACWY meningococcal vaccine as a control. CDR3s include the opening cysteine and the closing phenylalanine or tryptophan. D genes are given only for firm matches. Expanded clones get a size class; other rows say once, few or many, or leave the size out.

size	D	V	J	CDR3	DNA
NA	NA	TRBV6-2/TRBV6-3	TRBJ2-5	CASSLVGGETQYF	TGTGCCAGCAGTCTTGTGGGAGGAGAGACCCAGTACTTC
NA	NA	TRBV11-2	TRBJ2-2	CASVRTGTVNTGELFF	TGTGCCAGCGTGAGAACCGGGACGGTGAACACCGGGGAGCTGTTTTTT
NA	NA	TRBV11-2	TRBJ2-7	CASSLIGLSYEQYF	TGTGCCAGCAGCTTAATTGGCTTATCCTACGAGCAGTACTTC
NA	TRBD2	TRBV7-9	TRBJ2-3	CASSLAVTSGSTDTQYF	TGTGCCAGCAGCTTAGCGGTGACTAGCGGGAGCACAGATACGCAGTATTTT
NA	NA	TRBV4-2	TRBJ1-6	CASSQDRGNSPLHF	TGTGCCAGCAGCCAAGACCGTGGTAATTCACCCCTCCACTTT
NA	NA	TRBV5-4	TRBJ2-5	CASSKAGEETQYF	TGTGCCAGCAGCAAGGCAGGGGAAGAGACCCAGTACTTC
once	NA	TRBV7-2	TRBJ1-2	CASSLAGDYYGYTF	TGTGCCAGCAGCTTAGCGGGGGATTACTATGGCTACACCTTC
once	NA	TRBV5-1	TRBJ2-7	CASSLDLGDGEQYF	TGCGCCAGCAGCCTAGATTTGGGGGATGGCGAGCAGTACTTC
NA	NA	TRBV18	TRBJ1-5	CASSPQGVGNQPQHF	TGTGCCAGCTCCCCACAGGGTGTCGGTAATCAGCCCCAGCATTTT
once	NA	TRBV2	TRBJ1-2	CASSEWTAMDYGYTF	TGTGCCAGCAGTGAATGGACAGCGATGGACTATGGCTACACCTTC
NA	TRBD2	TRBV6-2/TRBV6-3	TRBJ2-1	CASSRGLAGGLYNEQFF	TGTGCCAGCAGTCGCGGACTAGCGGGGGGCCTCTACAATGAGCAGTTCTTC
NA	TRBD1	TRBV10-1	TRBJ2-2	CASSSGQGNTGELFF	TGCGCCAGCAGTTCCGGACAGGGGAACACCGGGGAGCTGTTTTTT
NA	NA	TRBV11-3	TRBJ1-3	CASSLAGDTIYF	TGTGCCAGCAGCTTAGCCGGGGACACCATATATTTT
once	NA	TRBV9	TRBJ1-2	CASRGSLYGYTF	TGTGCCAGCCGAGGGAGCCTCTATGGCTACACCTTC
NA	TRBD1	TRBV5-4	TRBJ2-3	CASSTGQGAQVESDTQYF	TGTGCCAGCAGCACTGGACAGGGGGCGCAGGTTGAGTCAGATACGCAGTATTTT
few	TRBD2	TRBV7-2	TRBJ2-1	CASSLNAGGIHEQFF	TGTGCCAGCAGCTTAAACGCGGGGGGGATCCATGAGCAGTTCTTC
NA	NA	TRBV27	TRBJ1-2	CASSLSGYGYTF	TGTGCCAGCAGTTTATCAGGGTATGGCTACACCTTC
NA	TRBD2	TRBV23-1	TRBJ2-2	CASIPLAGVTGELFF	TGCGCCAGCATACCCCTAGCGGGGGTCACCGGGGAGCTGTTTTTT
NA	TRBD1	TRBV28	TRBJ1-2	CASSTGQDVYGYTF	TGTGCCAGCAGTACCGGACAGGATGTCTATGGCTACACCTTC
NA	NA	TRBV4-3	TRBJ2-1	CASSQDGASWSEQFF	TGCGCCAGCAGCCAAGATGGGGCTAGCTGGAGTGAGCAGTTCTTC
NA	TRBD2	TRBV7-2	TRBJ2-4	CASNLPGLAGGNIQYF	TGTGCCAGCAATTTACCCGGACTAGCGGGGGGAAACATTCAGTACTTC
NA	TRBD1	TRBV5-6	TRBJ1-4	CASSFGTGTEKLFF	TGTGCCAGCAGCTTCGGGACAGGGACCGAAAAACTGTTTTTT
NA	NA	TRBV6-5	TRBJ1-5	CASSYERGQPQHF	TGTGCCAGCAGTTACGAGAGAGGCCAGCCCCAGCATTTT
many	NA	TRBV4-1	TRBJ2-5	CASSQVSGEETQYF	TGCGCCAGCAGCCAAGTTTCCGGGGAGGAGACCCAGTACTTC
NA	TRBD1	TRBV9	TRBJ1-4	CASSVGTAEEKLFF	TGTGCCAGCAGCGTCGGGACAGCCGAGGAAAAACTGTTTTTT
few	NA	TRBV13	TRBJ1-6	CASSLLQGISYNSPLHF	TGTGCCAGCAGCTTACTTCAGGGGATCTCCTATAATTCACCCCTCCACTTT
few	NA	TRBV7-2	TRBJ1-2	CASSPAGDDYGYTF	TGTGCCAGCAGCCCCGCGGGGGACGACTATGGCTACACCTTC
NA	NA	TRBV24-1	TRBJ1-5	CATSDSQGVDNQPQHF	TGTGCCACCAGTGATTCACAGGGAGTGGACAATCAGCCCCAGCATTTT
NA	NA	TRBV6-6	TRBJ2-1	CASSPAGYNEQFF	TGTGCCAGCAGTCCCGCGGGATACAATGAGCAGTTCTTC
NA	NA	TRBV3-1/TRBV3-2	TRBJ1-2	CASSQSSGTRGYTF	TGTGCCAGCAGCCAATCATCAGGGACCCGAGGCTACACCTTC
NA	NA	TRBV7-2	TRBJ2-3	CASSQDSTTTDTQYF	TGTGCCAGCAGCCAAGACTCCACAACCACAGATACGCAGTATTTT